The following is a TCR beta chain sequence with its context. A much larger clone differs by one base, so this may be a read error. Additional DNA sequences in this sample encode the identical CDR3. This sample was included in a study of blood T cell repertoires in COVID-19. In the study overall: T cells, B-cell-depleted T cells, or PBMCs provided the cDNA or gDNA that served as material.

Original data processing: Using reference gene primer amplification, nucleated cell counts were estimated. Clones were read by immunoSEQ multiplex PCR, and TCRdb kept only the in-frame ones, dropping some. For V, J and clone size, that table is used; D and trimming come from the DNA. The sample lists some 320,000 clones, 85% occurring once. CDR1 and CDR2 from the germline V gene are SGHNT and YYREEE (reference sequence). The CDR3 is 12 residues long. The V gene end was trimmed by 2 bases and the J gene end by 9 bases; junction bases not matched to a gene: 2. Sample: peripheral blood. The V call is TRBV5-4, the J call TRBJ1-2, with 9 bases lining up with TRBD1. The source is a human donor in a cohort sampled during active COVID-19. As DNA, the CDR3 is TGTGCCAGCAGCTTAGGACAGGGGAGCTACACCTTC. As protein: CASSLGQGSYTF.